The 6 T cell receptor beta chains reported below all come from one sample, sequenced in a study of regulatory T cells in long-lasting Graves disease (dated by TCRdb to the early 2020s). Preparation of the library involved multiplex PCR. Sequencing used an Illumina HiSeq 4000. CDR3 regions were amplified by Arm-PCR with iRepertoire HTBI primers to construct TCR beta libraries. TCRdb reprocessed the public reads (quality trimming at Q25 with fastp, clone calling with MiXCR) and kept in-frame beta chains. CDR3 protein duplicates are merged, each entry listing the most common genes and DNA. This sample comprises more than 300,000 distinct CDR3 sequences, 10% to 15% of them detected only once. The ten top clones hold approximately 17% of the sample. What the time point label conveys for this sample: newly diagnosed GD, antithyroid drugs for less than 3 months. For both TCR sequencing and RNA sequencing, RNA was extracted from PBMCs in TRIzol.

These same data were also listed under a study on T cells in Graves' hyperthyroidism and ophthalmopathy.

The source was peripheral blood mononuclear cells (PBMCs), collected at new diagnosis, from a patient treated with antithyroid drugs. The receptors were gathered from a woman aged 18-30 years with Graves disease. Donor details come from another sample of the same person, matched by shared clones.

The V gene is TRBV28, the J gene TRBJ1-5, with a weak D call TRBD1 (5 bases). CDR1 is MDHEN and CDR2 is SYDVKM in the germline V gene. The CDR3 consists of 18 residues. V was trimmed by 2 bases and J by 5 bases, leaving 22 bases between them. This CDR3 reads CASSLGLSLKGSDQPQHF. The CDR3 coding sequence is TGTGCCAGCAGTTTAGGGCTTAGCTTAAAGGGGAGCGATCAGCCCCAGCATTTT. The full variable domain, in which reference TRBV28 and TRBJ1-5 provide the parts outside the CDR3, is DVKVTQSSRYLVKRTGEKVFLECVQDMDHENMFWYRQDPGLGLRLIYFSYDVKMKEKGDIPEGYSVSREKKERFSLILESASTNQTSMYLCASSLGLSLKGSDQPQHFGDGTRLSIL.

The chain carries TRBV4-1 and TRBJ1-3; 7 bases map to TRBD1. J lost 0 bases, V lost 0 bases, and 5 bases had no gene match. The CDR3 totals 17 residues. Germline CDR1 and CDR2: MGHRA and YSYEKL. The CDR3 is CASSQDTGASSGNTIYF. The CDR3, as DNA: TGCGCCAGCAGCCAAGATACAGGGGCGAGCTCTGGAAACACCATATATTTT.

This chain uses TRBV14 with TRBJ2-1, with no clear D. Trimming shortened V by 4 bases and J by 12 bases, and 19 bases separated the two germline ends. Germline CDR1 reads SGHDN; CDR2 reads FVKESK. The CDR3 extends over 14 amino acids. The CDR3 DNA is TGTGCCAGCAGCCTTCCCAACACAGACGTAGGGCAGTTCTTC. Its protein product is CASSLPNTDVGQFF.

This clonotype was detected a few times. The chain employs TRBV5-6 and TRBJ2-7, with a possible D match to TRBD1 (5 bases). The CDR3 is 13 amino acids. Germline CDR1 SGHDT, CDR2 YYEEEE. Trimming cost V 3 bases and J 6 bases, with 13 bases left between them. The CDR3 nucleotides are TGTGCCAGCAGCTGGTGGGGCATACGCGAGCAGTACTTC. Protein sequence: CASSWWGIREQYF.

This clonotype was picked up a small number of times. The V and J genes are TRBV7-3 and TRBJ2-1, with D hard to call. Germline V gene sequence: CDR1 SGHTA, CDR2 FQGTGA. The CDR3 length is 14 residues. Trimming cost V 2 bases and J 14 bases, with 19 bases left between them. DNA for the CDR3: TGTGCCAGCAGCTTAGCTACCCAACGAGATCCCGAGTTCTTC. Its protein product is CASSLATQRDPEFF.

There are a few counts of this clonotype. J is TRBJ2-1 and V is TRBV28, with 8 bases matching TRBD2. Germline V gene lookup returns CDR1 MDHEN and CDR2 SYDVKM. The CDR3 totals 13 residues. V was pared by 4 bases and J by 10 bases, with 6 bases of the junction left unmatched. For the CDR3, the DNA is TGTGCCAGCAGTTCGGGACTAGTTCTCGAGCAGTTCTTC. Translating gives CASSSGLVLEQFF.